This T cell receptor beta chain emerged from a study of T cells after yellow fever vaccination. Looking at the study overall: Fractions containing few cells were prepared with SMART-Seq v4 Ultra Low Input.

Overall study results and limits: The study re-detected most primary-vaccination clones after the booster (roughly 96% CD4, almost 90% CD8). Clonotypes appearing in both CD4 and CD8 compartments existed, and their share was small.

This clonotype was picked up a small number of times. Its target is unknown. Looked up from germline, CDR1 is MGHDK and CDR2 is SYGVNS. This CDR3 comprises 13 residues. The ends were cut back, 4 bases at V and 11 bases at J, with 17 bases in the middle. TCRdb reanalysed the 5' RACE reads using MiXCR and keeps one entry per CDR3 protein. The sample holds just under 600,000 distinct CDR3 sequences, 13% seen once. The starting material was PBMCs, obtained on the day of the yellow fever booster vaccination. The sequence derives from a man aged 30 to 39 who received the YFV17D yellow fever vaccine. The chain is built from TRBV25-1 and TRBJ1-1; possible D gene TRBD1, 5 bases. The CDR3 DNA follows: TGTGCCAGCAGTGGAGGAGGTGGGGGAACGGCTTTCTTT. Encoded protein: CASSGGGGGTAFF.